This T cell receptor beta chain was retrieved from a study of cytomegalovirus exposure and HLA in healthy donors. As for the study in general: There were 90 million to 140 million unique TCR beta sequences, drawn from about 180 million T cells, in an earlier analysis.

The CDR3 spans 16 residues. J was trimmed by 5 bases and V by 4 bases; bases with no gene match: 14. Germline values: CDR1 SGHDT, CDR2 YYEEEE. In the PCR, 60 Vbeta and 13 Jbeta primers were used. TCRdb keeps only in-frame clones here, not all; method: immunoSEQ multiplex PCR. The sample has around 150,000 clones. Note on this clone: What it binds is unknown.

Findings of the study overall: In most subjects, TCR beta sequences reportedly gave accurate predictions of HLA-A and HLA-B alleles. TCR beta V- and J-gene trimming, according to a later analysis, was linked to a missense DCLRE1C variant.

The chain couples TRBV5-6 to TRBJ2-7; 8 nucleotides match TRBD2. What was sequenced was PBMCs. This sequence originates from a man aged 25 to 40 in good health and CMV-seronegative. The CDR3 loop reads CASSKLPGLGNDEQYF. The DNA of the CDR3 is TGTGCCAGCAGCAAACTTCCGGGACTAGGAAACGACGAGCAGTACTTC.